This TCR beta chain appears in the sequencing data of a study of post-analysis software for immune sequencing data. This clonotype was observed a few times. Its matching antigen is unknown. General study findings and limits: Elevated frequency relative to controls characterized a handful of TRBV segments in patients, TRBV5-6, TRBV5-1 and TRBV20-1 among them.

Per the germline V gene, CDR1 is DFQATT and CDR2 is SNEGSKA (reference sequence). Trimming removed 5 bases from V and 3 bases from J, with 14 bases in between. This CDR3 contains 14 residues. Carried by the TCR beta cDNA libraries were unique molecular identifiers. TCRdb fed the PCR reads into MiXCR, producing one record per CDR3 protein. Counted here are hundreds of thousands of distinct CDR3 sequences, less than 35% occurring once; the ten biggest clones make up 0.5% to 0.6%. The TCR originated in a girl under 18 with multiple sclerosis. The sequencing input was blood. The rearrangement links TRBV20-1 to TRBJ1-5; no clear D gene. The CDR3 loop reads CSALTLGNNQPQHF. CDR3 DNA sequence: TGCAGTGCTCTAACTTTGGGGAACAATCAGCCCCAGCATTTT.